Each of the 30 T cell receptor beta chains below was sequenced from the same sample in a study of spatial heterogeneity in lung cancer (dated by TCRdb to between 2019 and 2020). The library relied on 5' RACE. Sequenced using a NextSeq 500. In TCRdb, the public reads were trimmed at Q25 with fastp and aligned with MiXCR, with productive beta chains retained. CDR3 protein sequences are deduplicated, and each keeps its most common genes and DNA. The sample yields about 53,000 distinct CDR3 sequences; about 7% were counted once. In total, the top ten clones hold approximately 2.9% of the sample. The sample's time point label, decoded: sample taken at primary tumor resection. Whole RNA extracted from tumor and nontumor lung tissue, or from cryopreserved PBMC samples, was used for TCR sequencing without cell sorting. Here the sequenced sample was PBMCs, taken at surgery. The source of these receptors is a female donor with early-stage non-small cell lung cancer.

The V and J genes are TRBV5-4 and TRBJ2-3; TRBD2 matches at 11 bases. The CDR3 runs 18 residues. The V gene end was trimmed by 4 bases and the J gene end by 2 bases; junction bases not matched to a gene: 12. Germline CDR1 and CDR2: SGHNT and YYREEE (reference sequence). This CDR3 is CASSPMKSSGGFTDTQYF. CDR3 nucleotides: TGTGCCAGCAGCCCAATGAAATCTAGCGGGGGGTTCACAGATACGCAGTATTTT.

A few counts support this clonotype. V usage is TRBV28 and J usage is TRBJ2-7; D unclear. The CDR3 length is 16 residues. Germline CDR1 reads MDHEN; CDR2 reads SYDVKM. V lost 3 bases to trimming and J lost 3 bases, with 18 bases between them. CDR3 sequence: CASSFRAGGGRYEQYF. In DNA, the CDR3 is TGTGCCAGCAGTTTTCGTGCTGGCGGTGGTCGCTACGAGCAGTACTTC.

This clonotype showed up many times. This rearrangement joins TRBV9 to TRBJ2-3; 10 bases are a match to TRBD2. V was clipped by 5 bases and J by 2 bases; unmatched bases: 5. The CDR3 length is 15 residues. Germline CDR1 SGDLS, CDR2 YYNGEE. In DNA, the CDR3 is TGTGCCAGCAGTCTTAGCGGGGGGTTCACAGATACGCAGTATTTT. It specifies CASSLSGGFTDTQYF.

This clonotype was seen many times. The chain employs TRBV5-1 and TRBJ2-5; 9 bases are a match to TRBD2. Germline V gene lookup returns CDR1 SGHRS and CDR2 YFSETQ. The CDR3 sequence is 16 residues long. The ends lost 4 bases at V and 0 bases at J; junction bases unmatched: 7. CDR3 residues: CASSPRASGDQETQYF. The CDR3 nucleotides are TGCGCCAGCAGCCCGAGGGCTAGCGGGGACCAAGAGACCCAGTACTTC. The full variable domain, completed using reference TRBV5-1 and TRBJ2-5, is KAGVTQTPRYLIKTRGQQVTLSCSPISGHRSVSWYQQTPGQGLQFLFEYFSETQRNKGNFPGRFSGRQFSNSRSEMNVSTLELGDSALYLCASSPRASGDQETQYFGPGTRLLVL.

Ten or more counts support this clonotype. The rearrangement links TRBV12-3 or TRBV12-4 to TRBJ1-6; D is uncertain. The ends were cut back, 6 bases at V and 7 bases at J, with 13 bases in the middle. The CDR3 spans 14 residues. This chain's CDR3 is CASSVGRLNSPLHF. The CDR3 DNA sequence: TGTGCCAGCAGCGTGGGCCGTTTAAATTCACCCCTCCACTTT.

The chain links TRBV11-2 to TRBJ2-3; TRBD2 aligns across 10 bases. Trimming took 3 bases from V and 2 from J; bases not matched to a gene: 8. Germline V gives CDR1 SGHAT, CDR2 FQNNGV. This CDR3 spans 17 amino acids. CDR3 in DNA: TGTGCCAGCAGCTTTGGCGGAGCGGGGGGGCACACAGATACGCAGTATTTT. Its translation: CASSFGGAGGHTDTQYF.

The chain uses TRBV20-1 and TRBJ2-1; maybe TRBD2 (6 bases). Trimming removed 6 bases from V and 7 bases from J, with 19 bases in between. The CDR3 has 14 amino acids. CDR1 DFQATT and CDR2 SNEGSKA come from the germline V gene (reference sequence). This CDR3 reads CSAKSGGLRNEQFF. CDR3 DNA: TGCAGTGCCAAATCTGGGGGACTTCGTAATGAGCAGTTCTTC.

The chain is built from TRBV10-3 and TRBJ2-7; weak D call: TRBD1 (6 bases). The CDR3 loop spans 13 amino acids. Trimming removed 7 bases at V and 1 base at J, with 11 bases between. From germline, CDR1 is ENHRY and CDR2 SYGVKD. The CDR3 DNA is TGTGCCATCAACTCAGGACAGTCCTACGAGCAGTACTTC. Translated: CAINSGQSYEQYF.

The chain employs TRBV6-1 and TRBJ2-3; the match to TRBD2 covers 11 bases. Germline loops: CDR1 MNHNS, CDR2 SASEGT. J gave up 4 bases and V 6 bases, and 9 bases lay outside the gene matches. The CDR3 runs to 16 residues. In nucleotides, the CDR3 is TGTGCCAGCAGCCGGATACTAGCGGGGGTCCCAGATACGCAGTATTTT. Its protein product is CASSRILAGVPDTQYF.

In this sample, this clonotype turned up many times. The V and J genes are TRBV20-1 and TRBJ2-7; the D gene is possibly TRBD2 (5 bases). The CDR3 covers 18 residues. The germline gives CDR1 DFQATT, CDR2 SNEGSKA (reference sequence). V was clipped by 4 bases and J by 6 bases, with 31 bases between them. The CDR3 sequence: CSATPNEPNVEAAREQYF. In DNA form, the CDR3 reads TGCAGTGCTACTCCCAACGAACCTAACGTAGAAGCGGCACGCGAGCAGTACTTC.

This clonotype was detected many times. The V call is TRBV20-1, the J call TRBJ2-1; D is undetermined. This CDR3 spans 13 amino acids. V shed 5 bases and J shed 3 bases, with 11 bases lying between them. From germline, CDR1 is DFQATT and CDR2 SNEGSKA (reference sequence). The CDR3 DNA reads TGCAGTGCTCCAAGAGTGGGCTACAATGAGCAGTTCTTC. Amino acid sequence: CSAPRVGYNEQFF.

This clonotype was seen more than once but under ten times. CDR3: CASSQDLGHNEQFF. The CDR3 bases are TGTGCCAGCAGCCAAGATCTAGGGCACAATGAGCAGTTCTTC. This chain joins TRBV4-2 and TRBJ2-1; no clear D. The germline V gene encodes CDR1 LGHNA and CDR2 YNFKEQ. The germline V and J ends were trimmed by 0 bases and 5 bases, with 8 bases remaining between them. CDR3 size: 14 residues.

About this clonotype: Since a much larger clone is just one base distant, this may be a read error. The chain combines TRBV6-1 with TRBJ2-2, with D perhaps matching TRBD1 (5 bases). Germline V gene sequence: CDR1 MNHNS, CDR2 SASEGT. V gave up 6 bases and J gave up 4 bases, with 15 bases separating them. The CDR3 is made up of 15 amino acids. The CDR3 loop is CASRARGVATGELFF. The DNA of the CDR3 is TGTGCCAGCAGGGCAAGGGGCGTAGCCACCGGGGAGCTGTTTTTT.

Regarding this clonotype: A read error is possible here, since a much larger clone lies one base away. The chain uses TRBV9 and TRBJ2-3; perhaps TRBD2 as D (6 bases). This CDR3 has 12 residues. The germline V gene encodes CDR1 SGDLS and CDR2 YYNGEE. Trimming shortened V by 3 bases and J by 4 bases, and 6 bases separated the two germline ends. The CDR3 sequence is CASSAGADTQYF. In DNA, the CDR3 is TGTGCCAGCAGCGCGGGGGCAGATACGCAGTATTTT.

This clonotype was seen repeatedly, ten times or more. An end of the junction does not agree with germline; a read error may underlie this. V usage is TRBV6-2 or TRBV6-3 and J usage is TRBJ2-1; D uncertain. Per germline, CDR1 MNHEY and CDR2 SVGEGT. This CDR3 spans 12 amino acids. The CDR3 nucleotides are TGTGCCAGCAGTTACGGCTACCATGAGCAGTTCTTC. It translates to CASSYGYHEQFF.

This chain joins TRBV5-6 and TRBJ2-7; either TRBD1 or TRBD2 may supply D (5 bases each). The CDR3 is made up of 13 amino acids. Trimming pared 4 bases from V and 1 base from J, leaving 9 bases between. Per germline, CDR1 SGHDT and CDR2 YYEEEE. The CDR3 DNA sequence: TGTGCCAGCAGCAGGGACCGATCCTACGAGCAGTACTTC. Its translation is CASSRDRSYEQYF.

A few counts support this clonotype. DNA of the CDR3: TGTGCCAGTAGGGACAGGGGAGGCCAGCCCCAGCATTTT. Protein product: CASRDRGGQPQHF. V is TRBV19 and J is TRBJ1-5; 9 positions agree with TRBD1. The CDR3 runs to 13 residues. Trimming took 6 bases from V and 7 from J; bases not matched to a gene: 4. Germline-derived CDR1 and CDR2 are LNHDA and SQIVND (reference sequence).

There are a few counts of this clonotype. V usage is TRBV11-1 and J usage is TRBJ1-1; no definite D call. Germline V gene lookup returns CDR1 SGHAT and CDR2 FQDESV (reference sequence). The CDR3 is 14 amino acids. Trimming removed 8 bases at V and 3 bases at J, with 16 bases between. DNA of the CDR3: TGTGCCAGCTCCGAGGAGGGAGGGTACACTGAAGCTTTCTTT. Translating gives CASSEEGGYTEAFF.

At least ten counts were recorded for this clonotype. The chain combines TRBV29-1 with TRBJ2-7; the match to TRBD1 covers 8 bases. This CDR3 comprises 12 residues. V trimming: 4 bases; J trimming: 3 bases; junction bases outside the gene matches: 2. Germline CDR1 reads SQVTM; CDR2 reads ANQGSEA. The CDR3 DNA sequence: TGCAGCGTTGGGACAGGGAGCTACGAGCAGTACTTC. Amino acids: CSVGTGSYEQYF.

This clonotype was counted ten times or more. In nucleotides, the CDR3 is TGTGCCACCAGCAGAGATATAGCGGGGTCTGAAGCTTTCTTT. It specifies CATSRDIAGSEAFF. The V gene is TRBV15, the J gene TRBJ1-1; D gene ambiguous. V lost 0 bases and J lost 6, with 11 bases in between. Germline V gives CDR1 LNHNV, CDR2 YYDKDF (reference sequence). CDR3 length: 14 amino acids.

About this clonotype: This may stem from a read error, because a much larger clone lies one nucleotide away. Lacking the conserved final phenylalanine or tryptophan, this CDR3 likely reflects a read error. This chain links TRBV9 with TRBJ2-3; D is tentatively TRBD1 or TRBD2 (6 bases each). Looked up from germline, CDR1 is SGDLS and CDR2 is YYNGEE. Trimming took 4 bases from V and 3 from J, leaving 15 bases between them. This CDR3 is built from 15 residues. The CDR3, as DNA: TGTGCCAGCAGCAAGGGGGGCCGGTGGACAGATACGCAGTATTCT. Protein sequence: CASSKGGRWTDTQYS.

This clonotype showed up just a few times. The chain carries TRBV6-5 and TRBJ1-5, with 8 bases aligning to TRBD1. The trim removed 7 bases at V and 2 bases at J, leaving 4 bases unmatched. The CDR3 is made up of 14 amino acids. Germline CDR1 and CDR2: MNHEY and SVGAGI. The DNA of the CDR3 is TGTGCCAGCAAGCAGGGGGCCGGCAATCAGCCCCAGCATTTT. Residues: CASKQGAGNQPQHF.

This clonotype came up a few times. The genes are TRBV28 and TRBJ1-5; the D is unclear. Germline loops: CDR1 MDHEN, CDR2 SYDVKM. The germline V and J ends were trimmed by 4 bases and 2 bases, with 12 bases remaining between them. This CDR3 has 15 residues. The CDR3: CASSYLERGNQPQHF. As DNA, the CDR3 is TGTGCCAGCAGTTATCTGGAAAGAGGCAATCAGCCCCAGCATTTT.

This clonotype has more than one count but fewer than ten. The chain combines TRBV21-1 with TRBJ2-7; TRBD1 is the table's D call and was not checked against the DNA. TRBV21-1 is listed as a pseudogene. The CDR3 runs 16 residues. DNA for the CDR3: TGTGCCAGCAGCAAAGACGGAACAGGGAACCCCTTCGAGCAGTACTTC. Translation gives CASSKDGTGNPFEQYF.

This clonotype was seen ten or more times. The V gene is TRBV7-9, the J gene TRBJ2-1; 8 bases line up with TRBD2. The CDR3 runs to 13 residues. The V segment lost 7 bases and the J segment 7 bases; nucleotides outside the gene matches: 6. Germline V gene sequence: CDR1 SEHNR, CDR2 FQNEAQ (reference sequence). CDR3 coding DNA: TGTGCCAGCACACCCGGGACTAGGAATGAGCAGTTCTTC. Encoded protein: CASTPGTRNEQFF.

This clonotype appeared many times. The genes are TRBV20-1 and TRBJ1-5, with 9 bases aligning to TRBD1. The CDR3 has 17 amino acids. Germline CDR1 reads DFQATT; CDR2 reads SNEGSKA (reference sequence). V shed 6 bases, J shed 0 bases, and the junction held 12 bases outside the gene matches. The CDR3 DNA reads TGCAGTGCCATAAACCGGGACAGGGCGTATAGCAATCAGCCCCAGCATTTT. This encodes CSAINRDRAYSNQPQHF.

At least ten counts were recorded for this clonotype. J is TRBJ2-1 and V is TRBV3-1; 7 bases line up with TRBD2. Germline V gene lookup returns CDR1 LGHDT and CDR2 YNNKEL (reference sequence). Trimming took 2 bases from V and 2 from J; bases not matched to a gene: 3. The CDR3 has 15 amino acids. The CDR3 sequence: CASSQMAGAYNEQFF. Written as DNA, the CDR3 is TGTGCCAGCAGCCAAATGGCGGGGGCCTACAATGAGCAGTTCTTC.

The V gene is TRBV5-1, the J gene TRBJ2-7; 11 bases align to TRBD1. The V segment lost 3 bases and the J segment 4 bases; nucleotides outside the gene matches: 9. The CDR3 is made up of 16 amino acids. Looked up from germline, CDR1 is SGHRS and CDR2 is YFSETQ. Here the CDR3 DNA reads TGCGCCAGCAGCTGGCCCCCGGGACAGGGGGTGTACGAGCAGTACTTC. Translation gives CASSWPPGQGVYEQYF.

Many counts were recorded for this clonotype. One end of the junction varies from germline; a read error may be responsible. The J gene is TRBJ1-2, the V gene TRBV6-1, with D unclear. The CDR3 length is 13 residues. Germline V lookup: CDR1 MNHNS, CDR2 SASEGT. As DNA, the CDR3 is TGTGCCAGCAGGGAAGGTTCCTTTTATGGCTACACCTTC. Its protein is CASREGSFYGYTF.

This clonotype appeared a few times. The rearrangement joins TRBV2 to TRBJ2-5; a weak D match, TRBD2 (7 bases). V was shortened by 7 bases and J by 9 bases, with 18 bases between the two germline ends. There are 13 residues in the CDR3. Germline CDR1 reads SNHLY; CDR2 reads FYNNEI. CDR3 nucleotide sequence: TGTGCCAGCATAGTAGCCGGGGAGGGGGCCCAGTACTTC. This encodes CASIVAGEGAQYF. The full variable domain, completed using reference TRBV2 and TRBJ2-5, is EPEVTQTPSHQVTQMGQEVILRCVPISNHLYFYWYRQILGQKVEFLVSFYNNEISEKSEIFDDQFSVERPDGSNFTLKIRSTKLEDSAMYFCASIVAGEGAQYFGPGTRLLVL.